A selection of T cell receptor beta chains follows, all from one sample in a study of blood T cell repertoires in COVID-19. Some clones are missing from TCRdb's copy, which holds only in-frame ones; the method was immunoSEQ multiplex PCR. The sample holds roughly 150,000 clones, around four fifths seen once. Sequenced material: PBMCs or T cells enriched from blood (not recorded which). Receptor source: a woman aged 40 to 55 who had recovered from COVID-19. Each CDR3 is given with its conserved first and last residue. The D gene is left open where the match is weak.

>TRBJ1-2|.|TRBV6-5
CASNPRERGNYGYTF
TGTGCCAGCAACCCTAGAGAAAGGGGTAACTATGGCTACACCTTC
>TRBJ1-5|.|TRBV19
CASSPEVRTLVHQPQHF
TGTGCCAGTAGTCCAGAAGTCCGGACACTGGTCCATCAGCCCCAGCATTTT
>TRBJ2-7|.|TRBV5-6
CASSSLATSYEQYF
TGTGCCAGCAGCTCCCTAGCGACCTCCTACGAGCAGTACTTC
>TRBJ1-1|TRBD1|TRBV7-2
CASSPGTGWAFF
TGTGCCAGCAGCCCGGGGACAGGCTGGGCTTTCTTT
>TRBJ2-7|.|TRBV18
CASSPQGNSYEQYF
TGTGCCAGCTCACCTCAGGGAAACTCCTACGAGCAGTACTTC
>TRBJ1-3|.|TRBV3-1/TRBV3-2
CASSQGPVAGEQRNTIYF
TGTGCCAGCAGCCAGGGCCCGGTCGCGGGGGAGCAGAGAAACACCATATATTTT
>TRBJ1-2|.|TRBV28
CASSLPGYENGYTF
TGTGCCAGCAGTTTACCAGGGTATGAAAATGGCTACACCTTC
>TRBJ2-5|.|TRBV4-2
CASSLTIGVAETQYF
TGTGCCAGCAGCCTTACAATAGGGGTGGCAGAGACCCAGTACTTC
>TRBJ2-7|.|TRBV7-9
CASSNYEQYF
TGTGCCAGCAGTAACTACGAGCAGTACTTC
>TRBJ1-1|TRBD1|TRBV19
CASSKDRDTEAFF
TGTGCCAGTAGTAAGGACAGGGACACTGAAGCTTTCTTT
>TRBJ2-1|TRBD2|TRBV7-7
CASSLDGSGDEQFF
TGTGCCAGCAGCTTAGATGGTAGCGGGGATGAGCAGTTCTTC